Listed here are 28 T cell receptor beta chains from one sample, sequenced in a study of neoadjuvant anti-PD-1 for oral cavity cancer. Data came from immunoSEQ multiplex PCR; TCRdb stores just in-frame clones and leaves some out. Of 55,000 to 75,000 clones detected, roughly 90% appear once; the ten largest clones hold 2.5% to 3.5%. Noted time point: after neoadjuvant nivolumab, at surgical resection. The specimen comprised PBMCs, sampled after nivolumab (anti-PD-1) treatment. The source is a person aged 35-79 years with oral cavity squamous cell carcinoma.

The chain's CDR3 is CASSGGVSEETQYF. The CDR3 DNA follows: TGTGCCAGCAGCGGGGGGGTTTCTGAAGAGACCCAGTACTTC. This chain joins TRBV6-1 and TRBJ2-5; 8 positions match TRBD2. The germline gives CDR1 MNHNS, CDR2 SASEGT. This CDR3 spans 14 amino acids. Trimming at V came to 6 bases and at J to 3 bases, leaving 6 bases not matched to a gene.

The chain uses TRBV29-1 and TRBJ2-7; D is perhaps TRBD1 (5 bases). Trimming cost V 8 bases and J 0 bases, with 11 bases left between them. CDR1 and CDR2 (germline): SQVTM, ANQGSEA. The CDR3 is 12 amino acids. CDR3 bases: TGCAGCATTAGGACAAACTCCTACGAGCAGTACTTC. Its translation is CSIRTNSYEQYF.

In its sample, this clone was seen once. The gene calls are TRBV19 and TRBJ2-1, with D possibly being TRBD1 (6 bases). Germline V gene sequence: CDR1 LNHDA, CDR2 SQIVND (reference sequence). This CDR3 region has 14 residues. Trimming took 7 bases from V and 6 from J, leaving 16 bases between them. For the CDR3, the DNA is TGTGCCAGTACTACCCAGGGGAGCGTCAATGAGCAGTTCTTC. This translates into CASTTQGSVNEQFF.

The chain couples TRBV30 to TRBJ2-3; no clear D gene. Germline lookup yields CDR1 GTSNPN and CDR2 SVGIG (reference sequence). Deletions cut 2 bases from V and 4 bases from J, with 4 bases between. The CDR3 loop spans 11 amino acids. The CDR3 sequence is CAWSPADTQYF. CDR3 nucleotide sequence: TGTGCCTGGAGTCCAGCAGATACGCAGTATTTT.

The J gene is TRBJ2-1, the V gene TRBV14; D is ambiguous. The CDR3 length is 15 residues. Between the trimmed V and J ends, which lost 1 base and 4 bases, there was a span of 11 bases. CDR1 is SGHDN, CDR2 FVKESK, per germline. Written as DNA, the CDR3 is TGTGCCAGCAGCCAAGTTTACGGAGTTTACAATGAGCAGTTCTTC. Translating it yields CASSQVYGVYNEQFF.

This clone was observed a handful of times. The V gene is TRBV19, the J gene TRBJ2-1; TRBD2 aligns across 10 bases. Germline V gene sequence: CDR1 LNHDA, CDR2 SQIVND (reference sequence). The CDR3 consists of 16 residues. V trimming: 6 bases; J trimming: 4 bases; junction bases outside the gene matches: 9. CDR3 loop: CASRTIAGGLYNEQFF. The CDR3 nucleotides are TGTGCCAGTAGGACAATAGCGGGAGGACTATACAATGAGCAGTTCTTC.

This clone was seen only a few times. Other DNA sequences from this sample encode an identical CDR3 as well. The V and J genes are TRBV30 and TRBJ1-2; TRBD1 matches 9 bases. The CDR3 spans 13 residues. Germline loops: CDR1 GTSNPN, CDR2 SVGIG (reference sequence). The V and J ends lost 4 bases and 5 bases, in that order; junction bases with no gene match: 5. The CDR3 reads CAWTTGGAYGYTF. The CDR3 DNA follows: TGTGCCTGGACGACAGGGGGAGCTTATGGCTACACCTTC.

The chain links TRBV10-2 to TRBJ1-6; no reliable D call. From germline, CDR1 is WSHSY and CDR2 SAAADI. The germline V and J ends were trimmed by 0 bases and 7 bases, with 4 bases remaining between them. The CDR3 extends over 13 amino acids. The CDR3 protein is CASSESGNSPLHF. DNA for the CDR3: TGCGCCAGCAGTGAGTCGGGGAATTCACCCCTCCACTTT.

The V gene is TRBV6-5, the J gene TRBJ1-2; D not resolved. The germline CDR1 and CDR2 sequences are MNHEY and SVGAGI. Deletions cut 7 bases from V and 1 base from J, with 16 bases between. The CDR3 sequence is 15 residues long. The CDR3: CASTRLARDNYGYTF. The CDR3 DNA reads as TGTGCCAGCACCCGCCTGGCGAGAGATAACTATGGCTACACCTTC.

This clone was detected only a few times. The V gene is TRBV7-3, the J gene TRBJ2-6; tentatively, D is TRBD2 (6 bases). V dropped 2 bases and J dropped 4 bases, with 9 bases sitting between them. CDR1 is SGHTA, CDR2 FQGTGA, per germline. This CDR3 is built from 15 residues. CDR3 amino acids: CASSLQGLGANVLTF. In DNA, the CDR3 is TGTGCCAGCAGCTTACAGGGACTCGGGGCCAACGTCCTGACTTTC.

The chain couples TRBV19 to TRBJ2-2, with a possible D match to TRBD2 (6 bases). The V end lost 3 bases, the J end lost 3 bases, and 11 bases lay between the germline ends. The length of the CDR3 is 15 residues. CDR1 and CDR2 (germline): LNHDA, SQIVND (reference sequence). CDR3 sequence: CASSIGGSYTGELFF. The CDR3 coding sequence is TGTGCCAGTAGTATCGGAGGGAGCTACACCGGGGAGCTGTTTTTT.

The rearrangement joins TRBV10-3 to TRBJ2-2; D perhaps matches TRBD2 (6 bases). Germline V gives CDR1 ENHRY, CDR2 SYGVKD. The CDR3 is 14 amino acids. V was clipped by 0 bases and J by 6 bases, with 8 bases between them. The CDR3 nucleotides are TGTGCCATCAGTGAGTCGGGGGGACCCGGGGAGCTGTTTTTT. Protein product: CAISESGGPGELFF.

The V and J genes are TRBV19 and TRBJ1-1; no clear D. The CDR3 runs 14 residues. Germline V gene data show CDR1 as LNHDA and CDR2 as SQIVND (reference sequence). Trimming pared 7 bases from V and 0 bases from J, leaving 12 bases between. The CDR3 protein is CASTLQSMNTEAFF. The CDR3 DNA reads TGTGCCAGTACTTTACAGTCCATGAACACTGAAGCTTTCTTT.

The rearrangement joins TRBV6-1 to TRBJ1-1, with 9 bases fitting TRBD1. The V gene end was trimmed by 4 bases and the J gene end by 2 bases; junction bases not matched to a gene: 5. Germline values: CDR1 MNHNS, CDR2 SASEGT. The CDR3 has 15 residues. CDR3 sequence: CASSVQGALNTEAFF. The CDR3 DNA is TGTGCCAGCAGTGTACAGGGGGCTCTAAACACTGAAGCTTTCTTT.

The V call is TRBV7-8, the J call TRBJ2-1; 8 positions agree with TRBD1. V lost 1 base and J lost 2; bases outside the gene matches: 4. The CDR3 contains 16 residues. Germline CDR1 SGHVS, CDR2 FQNEAQ. The CDR3 region is CASSLVGQGTYNEQFF. DNA of the CDR3: TGTGCCAGCAGCTTAGTAGGACAGGGAACCTACAATGAGCAGTTCTTC.

V is TRBV5-4 and J is TRBJ1-2, with 8 bases that match TRBD1. V lost 1 base and J lost 8; bases outside the gene matches: 4. The CDR3 has 13 amino acids. Germline V lookup: CDR1 SGHNT, CDR2 YYREEE (reference sequence). The CDR3 coding sequence is TGTGCCAGCAGCTTGACAGGGGGAAAAGGCTACACCTTC. Its protein product is CASSLTGGKGYTF.

The chain has TRBV11-2 and TRBJ2-2, with D perhaps being TRBD1 or TRBD2 (5 bases each). Germline CDR1 reads SGHAT; CDR2 reads FQNNGV. The CDR3 spans 17 residues. Trimming took off 5 bases at V and 0 bases at J, with 16 bases between the two ends. DNA for the CDR3: TGTGCCAGCAGCCCCCTACTAGAAGGGGCGAACACCGGGGAGCTGTTTTTT. Its protein is CASSPLLEGANTGELFF.

V usage is TRBV5-1 and J usage is TRBJ2-1; 7 nucleotides agree with TRBD1. Germline CDR1 and CDR2: SGHRS and YFSETQ. V was clipped by 4 bases and J by 0 bases; unmatched bases: 4. The CDR3 length is 15 residues. CDR3 region: CASSPTGSSYNEQFF. The DNA for the CDR3 is TGCGCCAGCAGCCCGACAGGGAGCTCCTACAATGAGCAGTTCTTC.

V is TRBV5-1 and J is TRBJ1-1; no clear D gene. V lost 4 bases and J lost 1, with 11 bases in between. This CDR3 is 14 amino acids long. Germline values: CDR1 SGHRS, CDR2 YFSETQ. CDR3 region: CASSATHPNTEAFF. CDR3 in DNA: TGCGCCAGCAGCGCTACACATCCGAACACTGAAGCTTTCTTT.

The chain recombines TRBV27 with TRBJ1-2; 8 bases map to TRBD1. The CDR3 has 14 amino acids. Germline V gene data show CDR1 as MNHEY and CDR2 as SMNVEV (reference sequence). The V gene end was trimmed by 6 bases and the J gene end by 2 bases; junction bases not matched to a gene: 5. This CDR3 reads CASSSRTGNYGYTF. The CDR3 bases are TGTGCCAGCAGCAGTAGGACAGGGAACTATGGCTACACCTTC.

The rearrangement links TRBV29-1 to TRBJ2-5; D perhaps matches TRBD1 (6 bases). Per the germline V gene, CDR1 is SQVTM and CDR2 is ANQGSEA. CDR3 length: 13 amino acids. CDR3 protein: CRDPKQGKETQYF. The CDR3 nucleotides are TGCAGGGATCCAAAACAGGGAAAAGAGACCCAGTACTTC.

The rearrangement uses TRBV10-3 and TRBJ2-7, with 10 bases lining up with TRBD2. This CDR3 is 14 amino acids long. The V segment lost 11 bases and the J segment 2 bases; nucleotides outside the gene matches: 9. Germline V gene sequence: CDR1 ENHRY, CDR2 SYGVKD. The CDR3 loop reads CAVGLAMRPYEQYF. DNA of the CDR3: TGTGCCGTGGGACTAGCGATGCGGCCCTACGAGCAGTACTTC.

CDR3 sequence: CASSLGGATSDEQYF. The CDR3 DNA reads TGTGCCAGCAGCTTAGGTGGTGCAACCAGTGACGAGCAGTACTTC. The chain combines TRBV13 with TRBJ2-7; D not certain. Germline V gene data show CDR1 as PRHDT and CDR2 as FYEKMQ (reference sequence). V was clipped by 0 bases and J by 5 bases, with 14 bases between them. The CDR3 is 15 amino acids.

The chain has TRBV7-9 and TRBJ1-5; D is uncertain. Germline CDR1 is SEHNR and CDR2 is FQNEAQ (reference sequence). The CDR3 has 12 residues. Trimming removed 5 bases from V and 8 bases from J, with 10 bases in between. Here the CDR3 reads CASSLLGKPQHF. The CDR3 DNA reads TGTGCCAGCAGCCTACTTGGAAAGCCCCAGCATTTT. Based on the CDR3 plus reference TRBV7-9 and TRBJ1-5, the full variable domain is DTGVSQNPRHKITKRGQNVTFRCDPISEHNRLYWYRQTLGQGPEFLTYFQNEAQLEKSRLLSDRFSAERPKGSFSTLEIQRTEQGDSAMYLCASSLLGKPQHFGDGTRLSIL.

V is TRBV27 and J is TRBJ2-3; D uncertain. The CDR3 has 13 residues. The germline CDR1 and CDR2 sequences are MNHEY and SMNVEV (reference sequence). V dropped 3 bases and J dropped 3 bases, with 7 bases sitting between them. CDR3 coding DNA: TGTGCCAGCAGTTTCTTTCGAACAGATACGCAGTATTTT. It specifies CASSFFRTDTQYF.

This clone was recorded only once. The rearrangement links TRBV7-8 to TRBJ2-5, with 14 bases matching TRBD2. The CDR3 extends over 17 amino acids. Germline-derived CDR1 and CDR2 are SGHVS and FQNEAQ. V lost 1 base, J lost 4 bases, and 5 bases stayed unmatched. The CDR3 DNA follows: TGTGCCAGCAGCTTAGGGGGACTAGCGGGAGACCTAGAGACCCAGTACTTC. Its protein is CASSLGGLAGDLETQYF.

This clone appeared a few times. Here the CDR3 reads CASSLAGYKNIQYF. CDR3 sequence (DNA): TGTGCCAGCAGCTTGGCGGGATACAAAAACATTCAGTACTTC. The J gene is TRBJ2-4, the V gene TRBV5-4; maybe TRBD2 (5 bases). The CDR3 covers 14 residues. The V end was cut by 0 bases, the J end by 3 bases, with 7 bases between. Germline CDR1 SGHNT, CDR2 YYREEE (reference sequence).

V usage is TRBV13 and J usage is TRBJ2-7; TRBD2 might be the D (5 bases). Germline V gene sequence: CDR1 PRHDT, CDR2 FYEKMQ (reference sequence). The V end was cut by 5 bases, the J end by 1 base, with 12 bases between. The CDR3 is made up of 14 amino acids. CDR3 residues: CASSPIGSSYEQYF. The CDR3 nucleotides read TGTGCCAGCAGCCCGATAGGGAGTTCCTACGAGCAGTACTTC.